This T cell receptor (beta chain) comes out of a study of T cells in Graves' hyperthyroidism and ophthalmopathy (dated by TCRdb to 2018 to 2020). Describing the broader study: Peripheral blood samples were taken at the time of initial diagnosis, prior to any treatment. The 95 to 100 discovery patients were divided at random into training and test sets in a 7:3 ratio. Prospective prediction of ophthalmopathy was tested in an independent validation cohort consisting of 18 to 20 hyperthyroidism patients and approximately 16 patients who later progressed to ophthalmopathy. In addition, the study compared T-cell repertoires in thyroid tissue and in blood from roughly six Graves' hyperthyroidism patients. After blood sampling, hyperthyroidism patients were treated with methimazole at a starting dose of 30 mg daily, and ophthalmopathy patients were treated with high-dose intravenous methylprednisolone. The paper reports TCR Vbeta CDR3 sequencing of 135 peripheral blood samples: 43 ophthalmopathy, under 80 hyperthyroidism and about 17 progressor patients. A discovery cohort of 95 to 100 patients, about 43 with Graves' ophthalmopathy and 55 to 65 with stable Graves' hyperthyroidism, was used to find distinguishing TCR V-J signatures. What the work shows at the level of the full study, not this receptor alone: A 13 V-J signature model separated ophthalmopathy from stable hyperthyroidism, with around 88% sensitivity and approximately 81% specificity in cross-validation and 80%/75% in testing. In validation, progression to ophthalmopathy was predicted by the model with around 70% sensitivity and 72.22% specificity, a median of 6.5 months before onset. No statistical method was used to fix the sample size in advance, and group allocation was not hidden from the investigators. Most expanded thyroid clonotypes (frequency above 0.001) were also detected in blood, a finding suggesting that blood repertoires may reflect thyroid immune responses.

Stable Graves' hyperthyroidism was defined as no progression to ophthalmopathy during 18 months of follow-up. Hyperthyroidism patients were newly diagnosed, had a disease duration of under 2 months, and were aged 18 to 65 years. Patients with uncontrolled infections, other autoimmune diseases, pregnancy or lactation were excluded. Diagnoses relied on clinical symptoms, serum thyroxine and TRAb, thyroid ultrasound and orbital computed tomography. PBMCs were separated from under 12 ml of fresh peripheral blood using Ficoll-Paque density gradient centrifugation. Total RNA was extracted with Trizol reagent, and quality was checked on an Agilent 2100 Bioanalyzer. Amplification of TCR beta CDR3 regions was carried out from RNA transcripts. The TCR CDR3 was subjected to a first round of RT-PCR using the HTBI primer set and the Qiagen OneStep RT-PCR kit. The libraries were constructed in a second round of multiplex PCR and then size-selected and purified. Sequencing of the libraries was done on an Illumina HiSeq2000 using paired-end 100 bp reads. The paper's processing steps were these. SOAPnuke was used to process the raw data, with reads discarded if the reads contained adapters or uncalled bases, had a mean Phred below 15, or lacked an exact constant-primer or identifier match. COPE v1.2.5 was used to merge high-quality paired reads, and clonotypes were defined as unique nucleotide sequences. MiTCR v1.1 was used to align clonotypes to the IMGT TRBV, TRBD and TRBJ reference segments. The analysis was restricted to V-J combinations with a frequency above 0.0001, which together covered 99.2% of the repertoires. The TCS score was defined as F50 (clonal expansion) divided by E x V (chaos), with BLOSUM62-based TCRdist calculated between CDR3 peptides within each V-J. Welch's t-statistics and random forest reduced fewer than 600 V-J features to roughly 13, which were used in a naive Bayes classifier (R e1071). In TCRdb, the public reads were trimmed at Q25 with fastp and aligned with MiXCR, with productive beta chains retained. Entries that share a CDR3 protein sequence are merged under the most common genes and DNA. TCRdb's processing, not the authors', yielded these V and J calls. In this sample the table shows about 360,000 distinct CDR3 sequences, about 12% of which occur a single time. Around a tenth of the sample rests with the top ten.

This clonotype was counted many times. Its antigen has not been determined. Base-call qualities are not available, and no considerably larger clone is one nucleotide away. The sample comprised blood. This clonotype was sampled from a woman between 18 and 30 years old with Graves' hyperthyroidism.

The DNA sequence is TGTGCCAGCAGCCCCGAGGGGAACTCCTACGAGCAGTACTTC. Translated, this gives CASSPEGNSYEQYF. The chain is assembled from TRBV7-9 and TRBJ2-7; the D gene is possibly TRBD1 or TRBD2, with 5 bases matching each. The CDR3 numbers 14 residues from cysteine through phenylalanine. Here the CDR3 DNA is all that survives: 42 bases in frame from base 1. V is reduced by 5 bases and J by 0 bases, leaving a spacing of 11 bases between them. The CDR1 and CDR2 encoded by the germline V gene (reference sequence) are SEHNR and FQNEAQ. The CDR3 plus the reference TRBV7-9 and TRBJ2-7 genes for the other parts give the full variable domain: DTGVSQNPRHKITKRGQNVTFRCDPISEHNRLYWYRQTLGQGPEFLTYFQNEAQLEKSRLLSDRFSAERPKGSFSTLEIQRTEQGDSAMYLCASSPEGNSYEQYFGPGTRLTVT.